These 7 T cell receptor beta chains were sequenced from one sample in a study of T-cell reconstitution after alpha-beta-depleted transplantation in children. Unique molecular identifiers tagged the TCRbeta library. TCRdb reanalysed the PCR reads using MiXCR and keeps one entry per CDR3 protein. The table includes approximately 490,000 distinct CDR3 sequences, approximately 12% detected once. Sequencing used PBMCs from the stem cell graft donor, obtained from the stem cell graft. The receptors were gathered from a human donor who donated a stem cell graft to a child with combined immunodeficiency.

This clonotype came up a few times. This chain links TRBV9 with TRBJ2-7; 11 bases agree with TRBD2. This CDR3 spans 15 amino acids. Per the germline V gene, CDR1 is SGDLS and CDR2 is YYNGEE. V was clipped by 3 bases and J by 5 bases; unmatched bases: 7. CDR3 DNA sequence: TGTGCCAGCAGCGAAACTAGCGGGGGATTCGACGAGCAGTACTTC. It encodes CASSETSGGFDEQYF.

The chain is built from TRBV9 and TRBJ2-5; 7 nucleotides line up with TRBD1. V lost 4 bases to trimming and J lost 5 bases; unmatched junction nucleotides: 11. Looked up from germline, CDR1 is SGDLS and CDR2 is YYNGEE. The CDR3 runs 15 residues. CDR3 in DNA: TGTGCCAGCAGCATACAGACAGGGTTAGGGGAGACCCAGTACTTC. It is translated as CASSIQTGLGETQYF.

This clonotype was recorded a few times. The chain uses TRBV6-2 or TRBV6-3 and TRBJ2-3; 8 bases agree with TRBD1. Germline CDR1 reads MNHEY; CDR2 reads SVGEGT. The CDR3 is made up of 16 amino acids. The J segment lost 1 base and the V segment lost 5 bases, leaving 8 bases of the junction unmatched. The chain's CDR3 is CASSDGPGQGTDTQYF. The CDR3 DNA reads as TGTGCCAGCAGTGACGGACCGGGACAGGGCACAGATACGCAGTATTTT.

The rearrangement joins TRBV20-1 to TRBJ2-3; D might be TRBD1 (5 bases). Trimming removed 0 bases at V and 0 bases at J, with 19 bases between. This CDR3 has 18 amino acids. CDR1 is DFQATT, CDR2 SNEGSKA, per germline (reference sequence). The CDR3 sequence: CSARDGSRSRGSTDTQYF. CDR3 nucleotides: TGCAGTGCTAGAGATGGTAGTCGGTCTAGGGGTAGCACAGATACGCAGTATTTT.

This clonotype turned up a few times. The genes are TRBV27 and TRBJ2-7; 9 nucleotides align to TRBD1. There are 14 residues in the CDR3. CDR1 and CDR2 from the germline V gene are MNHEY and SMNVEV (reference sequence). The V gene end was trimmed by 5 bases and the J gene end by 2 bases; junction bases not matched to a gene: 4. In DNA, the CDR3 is TGTGCCAGCAGTGCCCGGGACAGGGCCTACGAGCAGTACTTC. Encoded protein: CASSARDRAYEQYF.

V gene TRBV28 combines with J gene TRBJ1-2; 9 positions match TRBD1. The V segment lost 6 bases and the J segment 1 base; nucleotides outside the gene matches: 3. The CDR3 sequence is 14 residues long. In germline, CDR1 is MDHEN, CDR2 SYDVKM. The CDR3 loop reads CASRWDRVNYGYTF. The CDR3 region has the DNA TGTGCCAGCAGATGGGACAGGGTTAACTATGGCTACACCTTC.

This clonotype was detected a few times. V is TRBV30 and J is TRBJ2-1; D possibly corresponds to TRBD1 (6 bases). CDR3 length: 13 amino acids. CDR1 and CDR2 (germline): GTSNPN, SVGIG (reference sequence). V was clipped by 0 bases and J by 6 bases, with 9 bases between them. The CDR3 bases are TGTGCCTGGAGTGTAGGACAGAGCAATGAGCAGTTCTTC. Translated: CAWSVGQSNEQFF.